This is a list of T cell receptor beta chains from one sample in a study of T-cell memory formation after mild COVID-19. MiXCR was run by TCRdb on the 5' RACE reads, yielding one entry per CDR3 protein. The sample includes some 150,000 distinct CDR3 sequences, under 25% of them seen just once. The source material was PBMCs or a T cell subset sorted from them (not recorded which). The source of these receptors is an adult woman who had mild COVID-19 (a few samples of this study predate the infection). Cell type and time point are not known. Both conserved end residues are part of each CDR3. The D gene is left open where the match is weak. Only some rows state a clone size, as once, few, many or a class for expanded clones.

clone size	V gene	D gene	J gene	CDR3 protein	CDR3 DNA
NA	TRBV4-3	TRBD1	TRBJ2-7	CASSRTGQGYYEQYF	TGCGCCAGCAGCCGCACGGGACAGGGATACTACGAGCAGTACTTC
many	TRBV6-6	NA	TRBJ2-7	CASSTGYEQYF	TGTGCCAGCAGTACGGGCTACGAGCAGTACTTC
NA	TRBV27	TRBD2	TRBJ2-7	CASRGRGVGEQYF	TGTGCCAGCAGAGGGAGGGGTGTTGGCGAGCAGTACTTC
many	TRBV7-2	TRBD1	TRBJ1-5	CASSPGGGNQPQHF	TGTGCCAGCAGCCCAGGGGGAGGCAATCAGCCCCAGCATTTT
NA	TRBV4-1	NA	TRBJ1-1	CASSRTGLTEAFF	TGCGCCAGCAGCCGAACAGGGTTAACTGAAGCTTTCTTT
NA	TRBV5-1	NA	TRBJ1-1	CASSLSQGSEAFF	TGCGCCAGCAGCTTGTCGCAGGGCTCTGAAGCTTTCTTT
few	TRBV5-1	NA	TRBJ1-2	CASSLGAGGSRGYTF	TGCGCCAGCAGCTTGGGTGCTGGGGGGTCTCGTGGCTACACCTTC
few	TRBV5-1	TRBD1	TRBJ1-1	CASSLIPGQGASEAFF	TGCGCCAGCAGCTTAATACCGGGACAGGGGGCTTCTGAAGCTTTCTTT
few	TRBV12-3/TRBV12-4	NA	TRBJ1-6	CASSSAGPGPTNSPLHF	TGTGCCAGCAGTTCAGCCGGGCCTGGTCCCACTAATTCACCCCTCCACTTT
few	TRBV7-8	NA	TRBJ2-2	CASSLMGRGGTGELFF	TGTGCCAGCAGCTTAATGGGTAGAGGGGGCACCGGGGAGCTGTTTTTT
few	TRBV9	TRBD2	TRBJ2-7	CASSPSITRTSSYEQYF	TGTGCCAGCAGCCCCTCCATAACCCGGACTAGCTCCTACGAGCAGTACTTC
NA	TRBV12-3/TRBV12-4	TRBD2	TRBJ2-1	CASSFPTRLAGNNEQFF	TGTGCCAGCAGTTTTCCCACGAGACTAGCGGGAAACAATGAGCAGTTCTTC
few	TRBV7-8	NA	TRBJ1-2	CASSGRISGLHYGYTF	TGTGCCAGCAGCGGGAGGATATCGGGGCTTCACTATGGCTACACCTTC
NA	TRBV20-1	TRBD2	TRBJ2-3	CSARGTSGGGPTDTQYF	TGCAGTGCTAGAGGGACTAGCGGGGGGGGACCCACAGATACGCAGTATTTT
few	TRBV4-2	NA	TRBJ2-1	CASSQESASSRNNEQFF	TGTGCCAGCAGCCAAGAATCGGCTAGTTCCCGGAACAATGAGCAGTTCTTC
few	TRBV5-5	NA	TRBJ2-7	CASSPTTNEGYEQYF	TGTGCCAGCAGCCCTACAACAAACGAGGGCTACGAGCAGTACTTC
few	TRBV24-1	NA	TRBJ2-7	CATSDSRGTPREQYF	TGTGCCACCAGTGATTCGCGGGGTACCCCTCGAGAGCAGTACTTC
NA	TRBV10-3	NA	TRBJ1-2	CAISEPRGASYGYTF	TGTGCCATCAGTGAGCCACGGGGGGCAAGCTATGGCTACACCTTC
NA	TRBV12-3/TRBV12-4	NA	TRBJ1-2	CASSSYGYTF	TGTGCCAGCAGCAGCTATGGCTACACCTTC
few	TRBV4-2	NA	TRBJ2-3	CASSQDRPGDTQYF	TGTGCCAGCAGCCAAGATAGGCCGGGGGATACGCAGTATTTT
many	TRBV24-1	NA	TRBJ2-5	CATSDRGTRFEETQYF	TGTGCCACCAGTGACCGGGGGACCCGATTCGAAGAGACCCAGTACTTC
many	TRBV6-4	NA	TRBJ2-3	CASSEGTRTRYTQYF	TGTGCCAGCAGTGAGGGGACACGCACCCGTTATACGCAGTATTTT
few	TRBV29-1	NA	TRBJ2-5	CSVPTPPLETQYF	TGCAGCGTCCCAACCCCGCCTCTGGAGACCCAGTACTTC
NA	TRBV6-4	NA	TRBJ2-6	CASSSGVYSGANVLTF	TGTGCCAGCAGTTCAGGGGTATACTCTGGGGCCAACGTCCTGACTTTC
NA	TRBV20-1	TRBD1	TRBJ2-7	CSARPMDRLGNEQYF	TGCAGTGCTAGACCAATGGACAGGCTCGGGAACGAGCAGTACTTC
few	TRBV3-1	NA	TRBJ1-1	CASSHGTQGNTEAFF	TGTGCCAGCAGCCATGGGACCCAGGGAAACACTGAAGCTTTCTTT
few	TRBV12-3/TRBV12-4	TRBD1	TRBJ1-2	CASSRTGANYGYTF	TGTGCCAGCAGCAGGACAGGGGCTAACTATGGCTACACCTTC
few	TRBV4-1	NA	TRBJ1-1	CASSQRQFNTEAFF	TGCGCCAGCAGCCAGAGACAGTTCAACACTGAAGCTTTCTTT
NA	TRBV25-1	NA	TRBJ1-1	CASSEVGINTEAFF	TGTGCCAGCAGTGAGGTGGGAATTAACACTGAAGCTTTCTTT
NA	TRBV5-1	NA	TRBJ2-7	CASSSRMIPYEQYF	TGCGCCAGCAGCTCCCGTATGATTCCCTACGAGCAGTACTTC
once	TRBV2	TRBD2	TRBJ2-7	CASRLAGGSYEQYF	TGTGCCAGCAGATTAGCGGGAGGGTCCTACGAGCAGTACTTC
NA	TRBV7-9	NA	TRBJ1-2	CASSLGSGPYGYTF	TGTGCCAGCAGCTTAGGTTCAGGGCCCTATGGCTACACCTTC
few	TRBV7-2	NA	TRBJ1-1	CASSLVKVSTEAFF	TGTGCCAGCAGCTTAGTAAAAGTCTCGACTGAAGCTTTCTTT
NA	TRBV24-1	TRBD2	TRBJ2-2	CATGVAGTGTGELFF	TGTGCCACCGGGGTAGCGGGAACGGGGACCGGGGAGCTGTTTTTT
few	TRBV9	NA	TRBJ2-2	CASSDDRSTGELFF	TGTGCCAGCAGCGACGACAGGAGCACCGGGGAGCTGTTTTTT
NA	TRBV12-3/TRBV12-4	NA	TRBJ2-4	CASRLEVAKNIQYF	TGTGCCAGCAGGCTAGAGGTAGCCAAAAACATTCAGTACTTC
few	TRBV6-5	NA	TRBJ2-1	CASSYRVFYNEQFF	TGTGCCAGCAGTTATAGGGTTTTCTATAATGAGCAGTTCTTC
few	TRBV3-1	NA	TRBJ2-2	CASSQGGGIGELFF	TGTGCCAGCAGCCAAGGGGGCGGTATCGGGGAGCTGTTTTTT
NA	TRBV20-1	NA	TRBJ2-7	CSAEQFDYEQYF	TGCAGTGCTGAACAGTTTGACTACGAGCAGTACTTC
few	TRBV6-6	TRBD2	TRBJ2-1	CASRTSGRTDEQFF	TGTGCCAGCAGAACTAGCGGGAGAACGGATGAGCAGTTCTTC
NA	TRBV24-1	NA	TRBJ2-2	CATSDFAPGELFF	TGTGCCACCAGTGATTTTGCGCCCGGGGAGCTGTTTTTT
many	TRBV5-1	NA	TRBJ2-3	CASSPRDFNTDTQYF	TGCGCCAGCAGCCCCCGGGACTTCAACACAGATACGCAGTATTTT
few	TRBV30	NA	TRBJ1-2	CAWSVRQVNYGYTF	TGTGCCTGGAGTGTTAGGCAGGTCAACTATGGCTACACCTTC
few	TRBV5-1	TRBD1	TRBJ2-5	CASSLGDRAETQYF	TGCGCCAGCAGCTTGGGGGACAGGGCTGAGACCCAGTACTTC
few	TRBV5-1	NA	TRBJ1-2	CASSFGQGSYGYTF	TGCGCCAGCAGCTTCGGGCAGGGGAGCTATGGCTACACCTTC
few	TRBV7-8	NA	TRBJ2-3	CASSLGGRTDTQYF	TGTGCCAGCAGCTTAGGGGGAAGGACAGATACGCAGTATTTT
few	TRBV20-1	NA	TRBJ1-1	CSAKEDTEAFF	TGCAGTGCTAAAGAGGACACTGAAGCTTTCTTT
NA	TRBV5-4	NA	TRBJ2-7	CASSPDSSYEQYF	TGTGCCAGCAGCCCGGACAGCTCCTACGAGCAGTACTTC
few	TRBV7-6	NA	TRBJ2-2	CASSLEVGAAGELFF	TGTGCCAGCAGCTTAGAGGTGGGGGCGGCCGGGGAGCTGTTTTTT
NA	TRBV19	TRBD2	TRBJ2-1	CASSPGREYEQFF	TGTGCCAGTAGCCCCGGGCGGGAGTATGAGCAGTTCTTC
few	TRBV24-1	NA	TRBJ2-1	CATSDLVMGRAQFF	TGTGCCACCAGTGATTTGGTAATGGGCAGGGCACAGTTCTTC
NA	TRBV6-6	TRBD1	TRBJ2-1	CASNPWTGSSPGNEQFF	TGTGCCAGCAACCCTTGGACAGGGAGCTCTCCTGGCAATGAGCAGTTCTTC
NA	TRBV29-1	NA	TRBJ2-7	CSVVGTRSYEQYF	TGCAGCGTTGTAGGGACTCGCTCCTACGAGCAGTACTTC
NA	TRBV27	TRBD2	TRBJ2-1	CASSHPLAGGHNEQFF	TGTGCCAGCAGTCACCCCCTAGCGGGAGGACATAATGAGCAGTTCTTC